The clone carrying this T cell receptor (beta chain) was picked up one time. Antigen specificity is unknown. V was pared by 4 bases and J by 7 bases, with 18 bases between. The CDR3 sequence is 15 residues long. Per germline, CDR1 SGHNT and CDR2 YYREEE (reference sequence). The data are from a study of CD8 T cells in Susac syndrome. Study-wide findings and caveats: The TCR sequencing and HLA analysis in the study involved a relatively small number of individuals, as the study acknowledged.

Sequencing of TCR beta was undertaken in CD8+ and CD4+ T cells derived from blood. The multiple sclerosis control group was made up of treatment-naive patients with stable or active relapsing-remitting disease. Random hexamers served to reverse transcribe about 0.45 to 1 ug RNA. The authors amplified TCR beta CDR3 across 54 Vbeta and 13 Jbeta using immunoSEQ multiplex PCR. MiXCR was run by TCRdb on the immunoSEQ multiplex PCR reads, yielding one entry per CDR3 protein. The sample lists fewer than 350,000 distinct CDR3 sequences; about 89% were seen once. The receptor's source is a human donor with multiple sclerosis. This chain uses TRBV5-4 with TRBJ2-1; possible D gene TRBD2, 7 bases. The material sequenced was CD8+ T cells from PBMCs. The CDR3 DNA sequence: TGTGCCAGCAGCCTGAGCGCGGGGGCCAGAAATGAGCAGTTCTTC. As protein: CASSLSAGARNEQFF.